This is a list of T cell receptor beta chains from one sample in a study of T-cell reconstitution after alpha-beta-depleted transplantation in children. MiXCR was run by TCRdb on the PCR reads, yielding one entry per CDR3 protein. The repertoire holds roughly 220,000 distinct CDR3 sequences, with around 9.7% as singletons. Material: PBMCs from the stem cell graft donor, obtained from the stem cell graft. Receptors originate from a human donor who donated a stem cell graft to a child with SCID. Both conserved end residues are part of each CDR3. The order of the fields is clone size, V gene, D gene, J gene, CDR3 DNA, CDR3 protein. A D gene is named only where the DNA matches it firmly. Rows give clone size only sometimes, using once, few, many, or a class for an expanded clone.

clone size: many
V gene: TRBV7-2
D gene: .
J gene: TRBJ2-7
CDR3 DNA: TGTGCCAGCAGCTTAAGCACAGGCTACGAGCAGTACTTC
CDR3 protein: CASSLSTGYEQYF

clone size: once
V gene: TRBV4-2
D gene: .
J gene: TRBJ1-1
CDR3 DNA: TGTGCCAGCACCCAACGGGTGGGGAACACTGAAGCTTTCTTT
CDR3 protein: CASTQRVGNTEAFF

clone size: few
V gene: TRBV3-1
D gene: .
J gene: TRBJ2-1
CDR3 DNA: TGTGCCAGCAGCCCCGGCAGACTTGGATGGGCCAATGAGCAGTTCTTC
CDR3 protein: CASSPGRLGWANEQFF

clone size: many
V gene: TRBV7-8
D gene: .
J gene: TRBJ2-7
CDR3 DNA: TGTGCCAGCAGCCCCGGGACCGGCGGCAAGTACGAGCAGTACTTC
CDR3 protein: CASSPGTGGKYEQYF

clone size: many
V gene: TRBV5-5
D gene: TRBD1
J gene: TRBJ2-2
CDR3 DNA: TGTGCCAGCAGCTTGGGGGGACAGGCCTACACCGGGGAGCTGTTTTTT
CDR3 protein: CASSLGGQAYTGELFF

clone size: many
V gene: TRBV5-1
D gene: TRBD2
J gene: TRBJ2-2
CDR3 DNA: TGCGCCAGCAGCGACAGGACTAGCGGGAACACCGGGGAGCTGTTTTTT
CDR3 protein: CASSDRTSGNTGELFF

clone size: many
V gene: TRBV7-6
D gene: .
J gene: TRBJ1-1
CDR3 DNA: TGTGCCAGCAGCCGGACGCCGACTACAGAGAACACTGAAGCTTTCTTT
CDR3 protein: CASSRTPTTENTEAFF

clone size: many
V gene: TRBV6-5
D gene: TRBD1
J gene: TRBJ1-5
CDR3 DNA: TGTGCCAGCAGCCGGACAGGGGTCGGGCGCAATCAGCCCCAGCATTTT
CDR3 protein: CASSRTGVGRNQPQHF

clone size: many
V gene: TRBV20-1
D gene: TRBD1
J gene: TRBJ1-2
CDR3 DNA: TGCAGTGCTAGCCCAGGGGGCGCACGCTATGGCTACACCTTC
CDR3 protein: CSASPGGARYGYTF

clone size: many
V gene: TRBV2
D gene: .
J gene: TRBJ2-1
CDR3 DNA: TGTGCCAGCAGGTATACTAAGCAGTTCTTC
CDR3 protein: CASRYTKQFF

clone size: .
V gene: TRBV10-3
D gene: .
J gene: TRBJ1-5
CDR3 DNA: TGTGCCATCAGTGAGTCGGAGGGGCGAGGGCAGCCCCAGCATTTT
CDR3 protein: CAISESEGRGQPQHF

clone size: many
V gene: TRBV12-3/TRBV12-4
D gene: .
J gene: TRBJ1-5
CDR3 DNA: TGTGCCAGCAGTTTTAGGGGGGAATGGAATCAGCCCCAGCATTTT
CDR3 protein: CASSFRGEWNQPQHF

clone size: many
V gene: TRBV3-1
D gene: .
J gene: TRBJ2-3
CDR3 DNA: TGTGCCAGCAGCCTAAATCCGGACCAAACAGATACGCAGTATTTT
CDR3 protein: CASSLNPDQTDTQYF

clone size: many
V gene: TRBV28
D gene: .
J gene: TRBJ2-7
CDR3 DNA: TGTGCCAGCAGTCCACTGGACAGAGCCTCTTGGGAGCAGTACTTC
CDR3 protein: CASSPLDRASWEQYF

clone size: many
V gene: TRBV9
D gene: TRBD1
J gene: TRBJ1-1
CDR3 DNA: TGTGCCAGCAGCGTAGGATCAGGGGGCGGCACTGAAGCTTTCTTT
CDR3 protein: CASSVGSGGGTEAFF

clone size: many
V gene: TRBV9
D gene: .
J gene: TRBJ1-4
CDR3 DNA: TGTGCCAGCAGCGGACCCGGGGAAAAACTGTTTTTT
CDR3 protein: CASSGPGEKLFF

clone size: many
V gene: TRBV5-1
D gene: TRBD2
J gene: TRBJ2-5
CDR3 DNA: TGCGCCAGCGAAACGGGGCTAGCGGACGAAGAGACCCAGTACTTC
CDR3 protein: CASETGLADEETQYF

clone size: many
V gene: TRBV7-2
D gene: .
J gene: TRBJ2-7
CDR3 DNA: TGTGCCAGCAGCCAACACAGTGACTCCTACGAGCAGTACTTC
CDR3 protein: CASSQHSDSYEQYF

clone size: many
V gene: TRBV5-5
D gene: TRBD2
J gene: TRBJ2-1
CDR3 DNA: TGTGCCAGCAGCTTGATGATAGCGGGGGGGTGGGAGCAGTTCTTC
CDR3 protein: CASSLMIAGGWEQFF

clone size: many
V gene: TRBV6-2/TRBV6-3
D gene: .
J gene: TRBJ2-1
CDR3 DNA: TGTGCCAGCAGTTACTCTAGCGGATATTCCTACAATGAGCAGTTCTTC
CDR3 protein: CASSYSSGYSYNEQFF

clone size: many
V gene: TRBV20-1
D gene: .
J gene: TRBJ1-6
CDR3 DNA: TGCAGTGCTGTTTTCGGCAGGGCCCATTCACCCCTCCACTTT
CDR3 protein: CSAVFGRAHSPLHF

clone size: many
V gene: TRBV11-2
D gene: TRBD2
J gene: TRBJ2-1
CDR3 DNA: TGTGCCAGCAGCTTAGTTCGGGGCGGGGGGGCCCAGAATGAGCAGTTCTTC
CDR3 protein: CASSLVRGGGAQNEQFF

clone size: many
V gene: TRBV10-3
D gene: .
J gene: TRBJ2-7
CDR3 DNA: TGTGCCATCAGTGGACTAGGACGGACATCCTACGAGCAGTACTTC
CDR3 protein: CAISGLGRTSYEQYF

clone size: many
V gene: TRBV7-2
D gene: TRBD2
J gene: TRBJ2-3
CDR3 DNA: TGTGCCAGCAGCTCCATAGCGGGGGGGCTTAGTGCAGATACGCAGTATTTT
CDR3 protein: CASSSIAGGLSADTQYF

clone size: many
V gene: TRBV18
D gene: .
J gene: TRBJ2-2
CDR3 DNA: TGTGCCAGCTCCCGTACGGCGGGTCCGAACACCGGGGAGCTGTTTTTT
CDR3 protein: CASSRTAGPNTGELFF

clone size: .
V gene: TRBV6-1
D gene: TRBD1
J gene: TRBJ2-6
CDR3 DNA: TGTGCCAGCAGGGAACAGGGGAGTGGGGCCAACGTCCTGACTTTC
CDR3 protein: CASREQGSGANVLTF

clone size: many
V gene: TRBV5-1
D gene: .
J gene: TRBJ1-1
CDR3 DNA: TGCGCCAGCAGCCTGGGGGAGGAAGACACTGAAGCTTTCTTT
CDR3 protein: CASSLGEEDTEAFF

clone size: many
V gene: TRBV20-1
D gene: .
J gene: TRBJ1-1
CDR3 DNA: TGCAGTGCTAGAGATTATAAGGGGAACACTGAAGCTTTCTTT
CDR3 protein: CSARDYKGNTEAFF

clone size: many
V gene: TRBV5-1
D gene: TRBD1
J gene: TRBJ1-2
CDR3 DNA: TGCGCCAGCAGCCTCGGGACAGGGGAAGGCTACACCTTC
CDR3 protein: CASSLGTGEGYTF

clone size: many
V gene: TRBV28
D gene: TRBD1
J gene: TRBJ1-5
CDR3 DNA: TGTGCCAGCAGAAAGACAGGGGGCTCTAATCAGCCCCAGCATTTT
CDR3 protein: CASRKTGGSNQPQHF

clone size: many
V gene: TRBV20-1
D gene: TRBD1
J gene: TRBJ1-5
CDR3 DNA: TGCAGTGCTCGCGGGACAGGCAATCAGCCCCAGCATTTT
CDR3 protein: CSARGTGNQPQHF

clone size: many
V gene: TRBV5-1
D gene: .
J gene: TRBJ2-2
CDR3 DNA: TGCGCCAGCAGCCTGGGGGGGCTTCGGACCGGGGAGCTGTTTTTT
CDR3 protein: CASSLGGLRTGELFF